This paragraph covers one TCR beta chain sequence. Its matching antigen is unknown. The libraries were made with immunoSEQ v3.0 at survey level. TCRdb's table, derived via immunoSEQ multiplex PCR, lists solely in-frame clones and lacks some. The data contain about 33,000 clones, approximately 96% of them seen just once; the ten biggest clones take up roughly 2.3%. The entry originates in a study of long-term antiretroviral therapy in people with HIV. Every one of the participants with HIV received treatment in the United States. The CDR3 loop spans 14 amino acids. Trimming removed 0 bases from V and 1 base from J, with 8 bases in between. Per the germline V gene, CDR1 is SGDLS and CDR2 is YYNGEE. Study outcomes and limitations: Dating from the mid-2000s to the late 2010s, the blood was possibly obtained under older ART regimens. Spans of CDR3 length were tighter for HIV repertoires than for controls. ART was followed by higher diversity that remained below transplant donor controls.

The sequencing here drew on unsorted PBMCs, taken 6.6 years after starting antiretroviral therapy. This clonotype originated in a man aged 25-40 years with HIV. The chain is built from TRBV9 and TRBJ2-7; no clear D. The CDR3 coding sequence is TGTGCCAGCAGCGTAGGGCTGGGGTCCTACGAGCAGTACTTC. It translates to CASSVGLGSYEQYF.